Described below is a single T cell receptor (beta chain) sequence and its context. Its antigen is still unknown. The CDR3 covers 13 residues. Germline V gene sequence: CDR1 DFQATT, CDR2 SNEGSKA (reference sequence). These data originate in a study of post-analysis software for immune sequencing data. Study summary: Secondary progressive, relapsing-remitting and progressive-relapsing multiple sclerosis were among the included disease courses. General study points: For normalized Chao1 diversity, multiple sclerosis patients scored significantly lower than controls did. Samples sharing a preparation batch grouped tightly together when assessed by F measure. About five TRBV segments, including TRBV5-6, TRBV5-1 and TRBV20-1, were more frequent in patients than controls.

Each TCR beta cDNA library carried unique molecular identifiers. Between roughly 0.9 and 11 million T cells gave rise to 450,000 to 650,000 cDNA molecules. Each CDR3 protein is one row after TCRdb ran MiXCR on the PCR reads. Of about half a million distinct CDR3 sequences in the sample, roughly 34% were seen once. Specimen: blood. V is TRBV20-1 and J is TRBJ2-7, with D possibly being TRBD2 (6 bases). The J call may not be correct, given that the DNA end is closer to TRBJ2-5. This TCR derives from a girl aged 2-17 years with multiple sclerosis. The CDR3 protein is CSARSLASGTQYF. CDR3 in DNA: TGCAGTGCTAGATCGCTAGCGTCAGGGACCCAGTACTTC.